Listed here are 16 T cell receptor beta chains from one sample, sequenced in a study of blood T cells in healthy people across ages. Alongside a J-beta primer mix, a sample-barcoded 5' primer served in a second PCR lasting about 6 to 12 cycles. TCRdb ran MiXCR on the 5' RACE reads and lists one entry per CDR3 protein. In the table there are about 1,000,000 distinct CDR3 sequences, roughly 45% of which are singletons. What was sequenced was blood. All receptors come from a woman aged 60-70 years in good health.

This CDR3 reads CAWSEGGVGGEQYF. The DNA for the CDR3 is TGTGCCTGGAGCGAGGGGGGTGTAGGAGGCGAGCAGTACTTC. The chain links TRBV30 to TRBJ2-5; D might be TRBD1 or TRBD2, each matching 6 bases. The better agreement between TRBJ2-7 and the DNA end casts doubt on the J call. This CDR3 has 14 residues. Germline CDR1 is GTSNPN and CDR2 is SVGIG (reference sequence).

This clonotype was counted a few times. The V and J genes are TRBV7-2 and TRBJ2-1; D is undetermined. Germline-derived CDR1 and CDR2 are SGHTA and FQGNSA. The CDR3 length is 15 residues. Between the trimmed V and J ends, which lost 5 bases and 0 bases, there was a span of 11 bases. The CDR3 bases are TGTGCCAGCAGCCCCGACTCTAGCTCCTACAATGAGCAGTTCTTC. As protein: CASSPDSSSYNEQFF.

Many counts were recorded for this clonotype. The chain has TRBV2 and TRBJ2-1; D unclear. The V end was cut by 3 bases, the J end by 4 bases, with 7 bases between. The CDR3 is made up of 13 amino acids. From germline, CDR1 is SNHLY and CDR2 FYNNEI. CDR3 residues: CASSDGVYNEQFF. CDR3 nucleotide sequence: TGTGCCAGCAGTGATGGCGTATACAATGAGCAGTTCTTC.

Only a few counts were recorded for this clonotype. The chain couples TRBV27 to TRBJ2-1; D is undetermined. This CDR3 has 16 amino acids. V was pared by 8 bases and J by 6 bases, with 23 bases between. Germline V gene data show CDR1 as MNHEY and CDR2 as SMNVEV (reference sequence). The CDR3 DNA reads TGTGCCAGCGAGGAAGGGTTGGGCGCTAACCGCAATGAGCAGTTCTTC. Protein product: CASEEGLGANRNEQFF.

This clonotype was detected only a few times. V gene TRBV20-1 combines with J gene TRBJ2-5, with 11 bases matching TRBD1. J lost 11 bases, V lost 5 bases, and 13 bases had no gene match. Germline V gene sequence: CDR1 DFQATT, CDR2 SNEGSKA (reference sequence). CDR3 size: 14 residues. As DNA, the CDR3 is TGCAGTGCTCAACCGGGACAGGGGGGTCATGAGCAGTACTTC. Translating it yields CSAQPGQGGHEQYF.

The chain carries TRBV11-2 and TRBJ2-5; 8 bases match TRBD1. With 2 bases clipped from V and 0 bases from J, the junction kept 5 bases outside the gene matches. Per the germline V gene, CDR1 is SGHAT and CDR2 is FQNNGV. This CDR3 comprises 16 residues. The CDR3 sequence: CASSLTGGAYQETQYF. CDR3 DNA: TGTGCCAGCAGCTTAACAGGGGGAGCGTACCAAGAGACCCAGTACTTC.

This clonotype has just one count. The chain has TRBV28 and TRBJ2-3, with D perhaps assigned TRBD1 or TRBD2 (6 bases each). CDR3 length: 13 residues. Germline assignment: CDR1 MDHEN and CDR2 SYDVKM. V was pared by 6 bases and J by 8 bases, with 15 bases between. The CDR3, as DNA: TGTGCCAGCAGGGGGGGCGCAAGCGGTACGCAGTATTTT. This sequence encodes CASRGGASGTQYF.

The chain combines TRBV12-3 or TRBV12-4 with TRBJ2-7; D call uncertain. The J call could be wrong; TRBJ2-5 is a better fit for the DNA end. The length of the CDR3 is 13 residues. The DNA of the CDR3 is TGTGCCAGCAGTTTTGTCCTCCTGGAGACCCAGTACTTC. Residues: CASSFVLLETQYF.

With respect to this clonotype: Compared with germline, one end of the junction differs, possibly owing to a read error. The rearrangement uses TRBV11-2 and TRBJ2-7, with D perhaps TRBD1 or TRBD2 (5 bases each). CDR1 and CDR2 from the germline V gene are SGHAT and FQNNGV. The length of the CDR3 is 12 residues. CDR3 amino acids: CASSFGKGERYF. The DNA of the CDR3 is TGTGCCAGCAGCTTCGGCAAAGGGGAGCGGTACTTC.

This clonotype was detected a few times. The genes are TRBV7-8 and TRBJ2-7, with TRBD2 matching 12 bases. The CDR3 has 16 amino acids. With V trimmed by 1 base and J by 3 bases, 4 bases remained unmatched. The germline gives CDR1 SGHVS, CDR2 FQNEAQ. CDR3 loop: CASSLETSGRGYEQYF. CDR3 coding DNA: TGTGCCAGCAGCTTAGAGACTAGCGGGAGAGGCTACGAGCAGTACTTC.

The chain uses TRBV12-3 or TRBV12-4 and TRBJ2-7; D not resolved. Between the trimmed V and J ends, which lost 5 bases and 3 bases, there was a span of 17 bases. CDR3 size: 15 residues. The CDR3 spells CASSASENQNYEQYF. CDR3 nucleotide sequence: TGTGCCAGCAGTGCAAGCGAAAACCAAAACTACGAGCAGTACTTC.

The V gene is TRBV4-2, the J gene TRBJ2-1; no firm D call. The CDR3 has 13 residues. Germline V lookup: CDR1 LGHNA, CDR2 YNFKEQ. V lost 1 base and J lost 9, with 10 bases in between. Here the CDR3 DNA reads TGTGCCAGCAGCCAAGTCTTGGGCGCTGAGCAGTTCTTC. Translation gives CASSQVLGAEQFF.

This clonotype was detected ten times or more. This chain links TRBV5-1 with TRBJ1-2; the D is unclear. The CDR3 is made up of 14 amino acids. Germline values: CDR1 SGHRS, CDR2 YFSETQ. The V and J ends lost 9 bases and 0 bases respectively, with 15 bases between them. The CDR3 nucleotides read TGCGCCACCAGGCCGGATGAAGCTAACTATGGCTACACCTTC. It specifies CATRPDEANYGYTF.

This clonotype was counted between two and nine times. This sequence joins TRBV6-4 and TRBJ2-7; a possible D gene is TRBD2 (5 bases). Germline-derived CDR1 and CDR2 are MRHNA and SNTAGT. The CDR3 loop spans 12 amino acids. V was trimmed by 9 bases and J by 5 bases, leaving 14 bases between them. The CDR3 here is CASGVPEDEQYF. The CDR3 DNA reads as TGTGCCAGTGGGGTTCCGGAGGACGAGCAGTACTTC.

The gene calls are TRBV7-2 and TRBJ1-1, with D possibly TRBD1 on 6 matching bases. The CDR3 runs 13 residues. Trimming took off 1 base at V and 6 bases at J, with 9 bases between the two ends. CDR1 SGHTA and CDR2 FQGNSA come from the germline V gene. CDR3 amino acids: CASSLVTGPEAFF. The CDR3 DNA sequence: TGTGCCAGCAGCTTAGTTACAGGGCCTGAAGCTTTCTTT.

The rearrangement links TRBV27 to TRBJ2-6; 11 nucleotides match TRBD1. Germline V gene data show CDR1 as MNHEY and CDR2 as SMNVEV (reference sequence). The V segment lost 6 bases and the J segment 3 bases; nucleotides outside the gene matches: 10. CDR3 length: 18 amino acids. The CDR3 reads CASSRFGQGAGGANVLTF. The CDR3 coding sequence is TGTGCCAGCAGCCGATTTGGACAGGGGGCGGGTGGGGCCAACGTCCTGACTTTC.